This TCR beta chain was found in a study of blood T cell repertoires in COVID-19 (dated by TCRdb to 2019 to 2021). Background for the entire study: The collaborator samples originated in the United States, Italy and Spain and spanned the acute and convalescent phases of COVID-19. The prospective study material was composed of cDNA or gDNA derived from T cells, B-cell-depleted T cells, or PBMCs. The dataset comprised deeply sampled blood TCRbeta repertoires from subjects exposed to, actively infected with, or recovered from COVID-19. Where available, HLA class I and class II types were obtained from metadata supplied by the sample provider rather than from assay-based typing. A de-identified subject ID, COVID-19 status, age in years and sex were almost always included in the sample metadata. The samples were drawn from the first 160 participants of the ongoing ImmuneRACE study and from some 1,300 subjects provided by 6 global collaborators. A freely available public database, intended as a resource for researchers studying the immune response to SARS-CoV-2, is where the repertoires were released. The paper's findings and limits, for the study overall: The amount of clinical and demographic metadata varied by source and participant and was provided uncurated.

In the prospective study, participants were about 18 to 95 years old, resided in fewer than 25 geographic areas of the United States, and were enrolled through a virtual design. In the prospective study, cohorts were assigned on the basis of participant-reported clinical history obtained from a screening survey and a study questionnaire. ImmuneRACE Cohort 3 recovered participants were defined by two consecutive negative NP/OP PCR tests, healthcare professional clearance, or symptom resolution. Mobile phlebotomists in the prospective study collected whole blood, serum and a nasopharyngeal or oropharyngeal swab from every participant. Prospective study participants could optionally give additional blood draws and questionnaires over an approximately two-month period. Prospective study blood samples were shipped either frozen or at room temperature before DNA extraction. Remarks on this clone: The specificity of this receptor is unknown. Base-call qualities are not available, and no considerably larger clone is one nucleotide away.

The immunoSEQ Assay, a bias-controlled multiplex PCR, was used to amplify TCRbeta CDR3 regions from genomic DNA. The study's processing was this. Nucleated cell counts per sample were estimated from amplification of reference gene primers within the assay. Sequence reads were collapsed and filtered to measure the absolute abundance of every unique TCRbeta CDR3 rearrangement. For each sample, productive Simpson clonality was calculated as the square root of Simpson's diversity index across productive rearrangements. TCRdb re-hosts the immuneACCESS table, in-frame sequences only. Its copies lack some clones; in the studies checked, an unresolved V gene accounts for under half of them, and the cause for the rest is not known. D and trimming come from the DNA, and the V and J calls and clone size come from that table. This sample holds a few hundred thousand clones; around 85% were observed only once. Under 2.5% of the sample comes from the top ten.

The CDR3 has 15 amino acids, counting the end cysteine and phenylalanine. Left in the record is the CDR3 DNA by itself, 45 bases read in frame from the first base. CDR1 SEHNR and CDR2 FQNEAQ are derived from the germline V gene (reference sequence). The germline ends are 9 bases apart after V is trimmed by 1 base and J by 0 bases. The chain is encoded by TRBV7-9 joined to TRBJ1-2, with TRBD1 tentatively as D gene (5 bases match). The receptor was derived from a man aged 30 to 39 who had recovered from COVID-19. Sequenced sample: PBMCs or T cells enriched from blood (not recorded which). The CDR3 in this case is CASSLVPGSNYGYTF. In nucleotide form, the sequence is TGTGCCAGCAGCTTAGTGCCAGGGTCTAACTATGGCTACACCTTC. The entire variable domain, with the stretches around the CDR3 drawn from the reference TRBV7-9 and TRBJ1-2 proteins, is DTGVSQNPRHKITKRGQNVTFRCDPISEHNRLYWYRQTLGQGPEFLTYFQNEAQLEKSRLLSDRFSAERPKGSFSTLEIQRTEQGDSAMYLCASSLVPGSNYGYTFGSGTRLTVV.